This T cell receptor beta chain was recovered during a study of T-cell memory formation after mild COVID-19. General observations from the study: Several responding clones turned up in pre-infection memory, indicating that cross-reactive memory may have taken part. Contracting clones, day 15 to 85, had balanced CD4/CD8, and later expanders favored CD4+.

With constant-segment primers, 5'RACE yielded cDNA libraries of TCR alpha and TCR beta that carried sample barcodes and UMIs. TCRdb reanalysed the 5' RACE reads using MiXCR and keeps one entry per CDR3 protein. The data show about 440,000 distinct CDR3 sequences, with around 20% seen just once and around 8% held by the top ten. The V gene's germline CDR1 is SGHVS and CDR2 FNYEAQ. The CDR3 consists of 15 residues. With 4 bases clipped from V and 4 bases from J, the junction kept 6 bases outside the gene matches. A note on this clonotype: Its antigen is unknown.

This clonotype was sampled from an adult woman who had mild COVID-19 (a few samples of this study predate the infection). Cell type and time point are not known. This chain joins TRBV7-6 and TRBJ1-3; 8 bases fit TRBD1. The sample comprised PBMCs or a T cell subset sorted from them (not recorded which). The CDR3, as DNA: TGTGCCAGCAGCTCGGACAGGGTACCGGGAAACACCATATATTTT. Its translation is CASSSDRVPGNTIYF.